This T cell receptor (beta chain) was profiled in a study of identical twins. CDR1 and CDR2 (germline): DFQATT, SNEGSKA (reference sequence). This CDR3 region has 13 residues. Trimming removed 2 bases at V and 7 bases at J, with 15 bases between. Everyone who gave samples was a healthy Caucasian. TCRdb redid the calling of the 5' RACE reads with MiXCR, one entry per CDR3 protein. The sample consists of under 500,000 distinct CDR3 sequences, roughly an eighth of them appearing once. The sample was also reused in another study, on yellow fever vaccine responses in identical twins.

The sample taken for sequencing was CD4+ T cells sorted from blood. The genes are TRBV20-1 and TRBJ2-7; a possible D gene is TRBD2 (5 bases). The clonotype was recovered from a woman aged 18-30 years in good health. CDR3: CSARLDGSGEQYF. The DNA for the CDR3 is TGCAGTGCTAGATTAGACGGGTCGGGGGAGCAGTACTTC.